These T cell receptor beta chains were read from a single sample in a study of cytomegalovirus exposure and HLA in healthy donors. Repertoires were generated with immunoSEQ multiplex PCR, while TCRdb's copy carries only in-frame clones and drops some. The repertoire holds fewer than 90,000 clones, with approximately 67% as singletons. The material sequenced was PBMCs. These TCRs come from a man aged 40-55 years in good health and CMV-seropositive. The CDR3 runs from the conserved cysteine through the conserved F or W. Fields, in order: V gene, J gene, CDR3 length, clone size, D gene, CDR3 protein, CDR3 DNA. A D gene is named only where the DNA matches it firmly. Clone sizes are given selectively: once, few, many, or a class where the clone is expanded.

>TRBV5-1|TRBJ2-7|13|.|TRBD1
CASSPGQTYEQYF
TGCGCCAGCAGCCCGGGACAGACCTACGAGCAGTACTTC
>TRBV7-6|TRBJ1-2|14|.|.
CASSLATDNYGYTF
TGTGCCAGCAGCTTAGCGACAGATAACTATGGCTACACCTTC
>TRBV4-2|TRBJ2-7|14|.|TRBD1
CASSLGQGAIEQYF
TGTGCCAGCAGCCTCGGACAGGGGGCGATCGAGCAGTACTTC
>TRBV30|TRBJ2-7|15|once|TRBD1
CAWSGGQGSTYEQYF
TGTGCCTGGAGTGGGGGACAGGGGTCAACCTACGAGCAGTACTTC
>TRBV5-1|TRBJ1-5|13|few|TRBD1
CASSDRGDQPQHF
TGCGCCAGCAGCGACAGGGGTGATCAGCCCCAGCATTTT
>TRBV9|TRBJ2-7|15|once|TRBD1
CASSPSGTGFSEQYF
TGTGCCAGCAGTCCCAGCGGGACAGGGTTCAGCGAGCAGTACTTC
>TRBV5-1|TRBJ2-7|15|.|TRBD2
CASSFGTTVSYEQYF
TGCGCCAGCAGCTTCGGGACTACGGTTTCCTACGAGCAGTACTTC
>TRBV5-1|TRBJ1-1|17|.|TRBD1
CASSLAEDRVDPFEAFF
TGCGCCAGCAGCTTGGCCGAGGACAGGGTTGATCCATTCGAAGCTTTCTTT
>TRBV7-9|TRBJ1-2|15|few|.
CASSLFKPANYGYTF
TGTGCCAGCAGCTTATTTAAACCAGCTAACTATGGCTACACCTTC
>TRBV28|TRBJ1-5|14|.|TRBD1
CASNDRVGNQPQHF
TGTGCCAGCAACGACAGGGTAGGCAATCAGCCCCAGCATTTT
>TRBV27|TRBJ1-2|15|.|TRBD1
CASSPGTGYNYGYTF
TGTGCCAGCAGCCCCGGGACAGGATATAACTATGGCTACACCTTC
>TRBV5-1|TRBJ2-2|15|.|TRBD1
CASSSAQGDTGELFF
TGCGCCAGCAGCTCAGCCCAGGGGGACACCGGGGAGCTGTTTTTT
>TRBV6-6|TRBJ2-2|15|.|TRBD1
CASSRLGQGAWELFF
TGTGCCAGCAGTCGCTTGGGACAGGGAGCCTGGGAGCTGTTTTTT
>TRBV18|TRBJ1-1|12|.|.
CASSPATREAFF
TGTGCCAGCTCACCAGCGACGCGGGAAGCTTTCTTT
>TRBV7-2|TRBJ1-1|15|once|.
CASSFAAYMNTEAFF
TGTGCCAGCAGCTTTGCGGCTTATATGAACACTGAAGCTTTCTTT
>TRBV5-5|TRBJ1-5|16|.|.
CASSLGASISNQPQHF
TGTGCCAGCAGCTTGGGGGCATCCATTAGCAATCAGCCCCAGCATTTT
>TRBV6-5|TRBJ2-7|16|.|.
CASSYSVGGDSYEQYF
TGTGCCAGCAGTTACTCGGTGGGAGGCGATTCCTACGAGCAGTACTTC
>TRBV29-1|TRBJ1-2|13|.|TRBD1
CSVGDRGDYGYTF
TGCAGCGTTGGGGACAGGGGCGACTATGGCTACACCTTC
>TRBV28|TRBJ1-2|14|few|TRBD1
CASSKGQGRDGYTF
TGTGCCAGCAGTAAGGGACAGGGGAGGGATGGCTACACCTTC
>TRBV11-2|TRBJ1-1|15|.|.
CASSLTGHKNTEAFF
TGTGCCAGCAGCTTAACGGGACATAAGAACACTGAAGCTTTCTTT
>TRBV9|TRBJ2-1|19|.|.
CASSPRGAATDRSYNEQFF
TGTGCCAGCAGCCCCCGAGGTGCCGCGACTGATAGGTCCTACAATGAGCAGTTCTTC
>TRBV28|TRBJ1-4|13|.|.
CASSDSTNEKLFF
TGTGCCAGCTCTGACTCAACTAATGAAAAACTGTTTTTT
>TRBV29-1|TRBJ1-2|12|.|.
CSVDDTSDYYTF
TGCAGCGTTGATGACACCTCTGATTACTACACCTTC
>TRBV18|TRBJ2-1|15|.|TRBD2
CASSPGTSGYNEQFF
TGTGCCAGCTCACCTGGGACTAGCGGGTACAATGAGCAGTTCTTC
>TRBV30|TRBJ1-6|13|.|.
CAWRQGRHSPLHF
TGTGCCTGGAGACAGGGCCGGCATTCACCCCTCCACTTT
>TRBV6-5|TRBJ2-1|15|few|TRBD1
CASSSGTASYNEQFF
TGTGCCAGCAGTTCCGGGACAGCCTCCTACAATGAGCAGTTCTTC
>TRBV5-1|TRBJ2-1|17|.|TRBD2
CASSSGLAGRYLLEQFF
TGCGCCAGCAGCTCGGGACTAGCGGGACGGTACTTACTCGAGCAGTTCTTC
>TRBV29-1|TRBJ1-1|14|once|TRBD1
CSVALGTAGTEAFF
TGCAGCGTCGCTCTAGGGACAGCTGGAACTGAAGCTTTCTTT
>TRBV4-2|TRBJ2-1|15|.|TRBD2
CASSPGLADYNEQFF
TGTGCCAGCAGCCCGGGACTAGCGGACTACAATGAGCAGTTCTTC
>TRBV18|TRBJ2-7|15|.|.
CASSPPAGAAYEQYF
TGTGCCAGCTCACCACCTGCGGGGGCGGCCTACGAGCAGTACTTC
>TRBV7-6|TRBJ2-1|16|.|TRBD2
CASSLKGLAGKNEQFF
TGTGCCAGCAGCTTAAAAGGACTAGCGGGAAAAAATGAGCAGTTCTTC
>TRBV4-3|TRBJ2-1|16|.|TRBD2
CASSQVASGGYNEQFF
TGCGCCAGCAGCCAAGTGGCTAGCGGGGGGTACAATGAGCAGTTCTTC
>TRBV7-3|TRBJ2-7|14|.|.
CASSLGGRDYEQYF
TGTGCCAGCAGCCTAGGTGGCAGGGACTACGAGCAGTACTTC
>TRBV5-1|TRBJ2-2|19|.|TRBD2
CASSHRGGTSGRNTGELFF
TGCGCCAGCAGCCACCGAGGGGGGACTAGCGGGAGGAACACCGGGGAGCTGTTTTTT
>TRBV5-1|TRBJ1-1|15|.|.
CASSLVGTVNTEAFF
TGCGCCAGCAGCTTGGTGGGCACCGTCAACACTGAAGCTTTCTTT
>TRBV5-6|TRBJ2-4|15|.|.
CASSSLGGAKNIQYF
TGTGCCAGCAGCAGCCTGGGCGGGGCCAAAAACATTCAGTACTTC
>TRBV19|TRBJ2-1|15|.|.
CASSNRQANVHEQFF
TGTGCCAGTAGTAATCGGCAGGCGAACGTCCATGAGCAGTTCTTC
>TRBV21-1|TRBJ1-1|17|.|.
CASSNSRSGCSATEAFF
TGTGCCAGCAGCAATTCTCGGAGCGGGTGTAGCGCCACTGAAGCTTTCTTT
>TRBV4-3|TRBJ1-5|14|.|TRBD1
CASSQDSGGQPQHF
TGCGCCAGCAGCCAAGATTCAGGGGGGCAGCCCCAGCATTTT
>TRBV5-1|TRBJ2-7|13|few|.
CASSLAPGYEQYF
TGCGCCAGCAGCTTGGCCCCGGGCTACGAGCAGTACTTC
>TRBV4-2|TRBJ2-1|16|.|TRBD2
CASSQEGLAGGVEQFF
TGTGCCAGCAGCCAAGAGGGACTAGCGGGAGGTGTTGAGCAGTTCTTC
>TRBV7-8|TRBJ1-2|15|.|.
CASSFAGTKGYGYTF
TGTGCCAGCAGCTTTGCCGGGACAAAGGGCTATGGCTACACCTTC
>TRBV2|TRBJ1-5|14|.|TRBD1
CASSRTGENQPQHF
TGTGCCAGCAGTCGGACAGGAGAGAATCAGCCCCAGCATTTT
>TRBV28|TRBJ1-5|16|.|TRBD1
CASSNRQGSGNQPQHF
TGTGCCAGCAGCAACAGACAGGGGAGCGGCAATCAGCCCCAGCATTTT
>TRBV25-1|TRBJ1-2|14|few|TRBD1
CASSDFQGAVGYTF
TGTGCCAGCAGTGATTTTCAGGGGGCAGTAGGCTACACCTTC
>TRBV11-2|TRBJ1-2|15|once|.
CASSFEVVQTYGYTF
TGTGCCAGCAGCTTCGAGGTGGTCCAAACCTATGGCTACACCTTC
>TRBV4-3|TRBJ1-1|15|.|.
CASSQDWGLNTEAFF
TGCGCCAGCAGCCAAGATTGGGGCCTGAACACTGAAGCTTTCTTT
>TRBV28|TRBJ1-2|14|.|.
CASSSGQNGYGYTF
TGTGCCAGCAGTTCAGGGCAGAACGGCTATGGCTACACCTTC
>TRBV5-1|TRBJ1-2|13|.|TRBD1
CASSQDRADGYTF
TGCGCCAGCAGCCAGGACAGGGCAGATGGCTACACCTTC
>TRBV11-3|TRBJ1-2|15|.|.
CASPSGGPSNYGYTF
TGTGCCAGCCCATCGGGGGGTCCATCTAACTATGGCTACACCTTC
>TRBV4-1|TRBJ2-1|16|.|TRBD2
CASSRLAGGYGNEQFF
TGCGCCAGCAGCCGCTTAGCGGGAGGATATGGGAATGAGCAGTTCTTC
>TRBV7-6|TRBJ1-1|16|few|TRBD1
CASSLGDRGRGTEAFF
TGTGCCAGCAGCTTAGGGGACAGGGGGCGAGGGACTGAAGCTTTCTTT
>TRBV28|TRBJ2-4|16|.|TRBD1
CASSQEGQGVKNIQYF
TGTGCCAGCAGTCAAGAGGGACAGGGCGTCAAAAACATTCAGTACTTC
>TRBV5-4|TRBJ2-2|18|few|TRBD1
CASSSKFRDRGRTGELFF
TGTGCCAGCAGCTCCAAATTCCGGGACAGGGGTAGGACCGGGGAGCTGTTTTTT